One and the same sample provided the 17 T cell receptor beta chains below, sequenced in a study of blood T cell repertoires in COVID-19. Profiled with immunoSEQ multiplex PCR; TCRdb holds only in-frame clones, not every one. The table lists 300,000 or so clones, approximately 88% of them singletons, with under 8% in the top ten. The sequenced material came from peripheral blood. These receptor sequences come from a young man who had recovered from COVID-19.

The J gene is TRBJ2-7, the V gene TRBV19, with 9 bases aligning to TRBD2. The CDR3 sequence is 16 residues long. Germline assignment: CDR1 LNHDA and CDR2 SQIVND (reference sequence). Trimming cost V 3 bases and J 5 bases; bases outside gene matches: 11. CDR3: CASSMIAGVAGDEQYF. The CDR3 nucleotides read TGTGCCAGTAGTATGATTGCTGGAGTAGCGGGAGACGAGCAGTACTTC.

CDR3 in DNA: TGTGCCAGCCCGGTGGGGCTCTCGCTCCATAGCAATCAGCCCCAGCATTTT. This codes for CASPVGLSLHSNQPQHF. V usage is TRBV21-1 and J usage is TRBJ1-5; the D segment call TRBD1 is taken from the table without a DNA check. TRBV21-1 is a recognized pseudogene. This CDR3 spans 17 amino acids.

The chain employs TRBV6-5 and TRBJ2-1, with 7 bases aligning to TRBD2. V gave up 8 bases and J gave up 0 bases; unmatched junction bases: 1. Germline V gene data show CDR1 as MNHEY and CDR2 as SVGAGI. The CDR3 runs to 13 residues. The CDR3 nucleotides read TGTGCCAGCGGGAGGGCCTCCTACAATGAGCAGTTCTTC. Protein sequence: CASGRASYNEQFF.

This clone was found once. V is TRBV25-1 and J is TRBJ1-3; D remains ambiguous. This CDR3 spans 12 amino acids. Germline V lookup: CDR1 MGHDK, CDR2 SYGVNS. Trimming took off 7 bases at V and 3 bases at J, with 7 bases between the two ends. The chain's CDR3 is CASTSSGNTIYF. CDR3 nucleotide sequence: TGTGCCAGCACCTCCAGTGGAAACACCATATATTTT.

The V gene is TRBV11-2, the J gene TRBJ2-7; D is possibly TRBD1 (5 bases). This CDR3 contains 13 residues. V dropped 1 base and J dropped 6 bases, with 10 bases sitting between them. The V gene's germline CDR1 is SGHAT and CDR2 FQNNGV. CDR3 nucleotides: TGTGCCAGCAGCTTAGGACAGCCCCCCGAGCAGTACTTC. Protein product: CASSLGQPPEQYF. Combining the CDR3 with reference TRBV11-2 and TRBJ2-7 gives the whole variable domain EAGVAQSPRYKIIEKRQSVAFWCNPISGHATLYWYQQILGQGPKLLIQFQNNGVVDDSQLPKDRFSAERLKGVDSTLKIQPAKLEDSAVYLCASSLGQPPEQYFGPGTRLTVT.

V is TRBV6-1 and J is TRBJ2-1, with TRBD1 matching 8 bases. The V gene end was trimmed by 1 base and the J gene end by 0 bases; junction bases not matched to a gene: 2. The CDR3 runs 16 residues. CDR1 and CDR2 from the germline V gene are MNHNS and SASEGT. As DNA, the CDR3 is TGTGCCAGCAGTGAAGACAGGGGGAGCTCCTACAATGAGCAGTTCTTC. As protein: CASSEDRGSSYNEQFF.

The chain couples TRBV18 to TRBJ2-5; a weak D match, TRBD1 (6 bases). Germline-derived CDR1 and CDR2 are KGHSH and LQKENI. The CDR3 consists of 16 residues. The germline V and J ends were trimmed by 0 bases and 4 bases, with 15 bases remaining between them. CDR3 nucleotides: TGTGCCAGCTCACCACCGTTAACAGGGCAGCGAGAGACCCAGTACTTC. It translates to CASSPPLTGQRETQYF.

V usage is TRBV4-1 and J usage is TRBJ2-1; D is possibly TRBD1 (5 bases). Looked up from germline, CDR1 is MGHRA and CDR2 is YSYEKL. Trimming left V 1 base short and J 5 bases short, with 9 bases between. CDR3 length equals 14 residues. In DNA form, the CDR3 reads TGCGCCAGCAGCCAAGTCCAGGGAAACAATGAGCAGTTCTTC. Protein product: CASSQVQGNNEQFF.

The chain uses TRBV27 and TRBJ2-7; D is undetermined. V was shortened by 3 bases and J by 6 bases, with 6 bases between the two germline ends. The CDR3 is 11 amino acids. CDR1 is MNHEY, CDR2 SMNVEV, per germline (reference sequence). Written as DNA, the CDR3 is TGTGCCAGCAGTTTTAAGAGCGAGCAGTACTTC. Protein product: CASSFKSEQYF.

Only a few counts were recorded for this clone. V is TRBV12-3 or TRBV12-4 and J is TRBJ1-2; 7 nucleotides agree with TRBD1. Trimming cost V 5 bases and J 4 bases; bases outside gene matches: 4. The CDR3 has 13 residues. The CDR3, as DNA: TGTGCCAGCAGTCCGGGACAGCCCTATGGCTACACCTTC. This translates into CASSPGQPYGYTF.

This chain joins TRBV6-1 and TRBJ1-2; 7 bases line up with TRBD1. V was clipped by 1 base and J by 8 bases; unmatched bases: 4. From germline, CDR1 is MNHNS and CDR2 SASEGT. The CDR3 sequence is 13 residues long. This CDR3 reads CASSEEQGLGYTF. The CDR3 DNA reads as TGTGCCAGCAGTGAAGAACAGGGGCTCGGCTACACCTTC.

Here the CDR3 DNA reads TGTGCCAGCAGCCGCCGGGGGGATACGCAGTATTTT. Residues: CASSRRGDTQYF. The rearrangement uses TRBV12-3 or TRBV12-4 and TRBJ2-3, with D possibly matching TRBD2 (6 bases). The CDR3 has 12 amino acids. The V end was cut by 6 bases, the J end by 6 bases, with 10 bases between.

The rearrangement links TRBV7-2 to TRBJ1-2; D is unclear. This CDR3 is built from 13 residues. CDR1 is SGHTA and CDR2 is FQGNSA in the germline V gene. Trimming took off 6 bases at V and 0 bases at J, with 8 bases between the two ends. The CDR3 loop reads CASRPGANYGYTF. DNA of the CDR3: TGTGCCAGCAGACCGGGAGCTAACTATGGCTACACCTTC.

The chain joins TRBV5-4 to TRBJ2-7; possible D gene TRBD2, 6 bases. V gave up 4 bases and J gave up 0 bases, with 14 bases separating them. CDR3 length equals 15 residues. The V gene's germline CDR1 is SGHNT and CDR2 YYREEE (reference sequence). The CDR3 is CASSRGLDFSYEQYF. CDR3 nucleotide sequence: TGTGCCAGCAGCAGGGGACTGGATTTCTCCTACGAGCAGTACTTC.

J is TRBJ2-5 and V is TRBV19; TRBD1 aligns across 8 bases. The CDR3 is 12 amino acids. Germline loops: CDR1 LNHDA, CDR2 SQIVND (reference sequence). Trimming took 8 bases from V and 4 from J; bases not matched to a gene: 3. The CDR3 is CASLDRGETQYF. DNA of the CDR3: TGTGCCAGTCTCGACAGGGGAGAGACCCAGTACTTC.

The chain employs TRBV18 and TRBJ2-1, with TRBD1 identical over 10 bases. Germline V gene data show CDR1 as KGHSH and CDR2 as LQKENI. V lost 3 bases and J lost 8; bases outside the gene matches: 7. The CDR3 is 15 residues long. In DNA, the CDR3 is TGTGCCAGCTCACCCGCGGGGACAGGGGCCCATGAGCAGTTCTTC. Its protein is CASSPAGTGAHEQFF.

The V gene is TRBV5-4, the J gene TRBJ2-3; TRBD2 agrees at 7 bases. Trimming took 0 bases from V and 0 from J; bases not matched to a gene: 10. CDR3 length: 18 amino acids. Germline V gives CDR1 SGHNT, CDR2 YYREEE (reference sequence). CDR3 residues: CASSLGGRLAISTDTQYF. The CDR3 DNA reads TGTGCCAGCAGCTTGGGAGGGAGACTAGCTATTAGCACAGATACGCAGTATTTT. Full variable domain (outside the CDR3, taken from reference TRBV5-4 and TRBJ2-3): ETGVTQSPTHLIKTRGQQVTLRCSSQSGHNTVSWYQQALGQGPQFIFQYYREEENGRGNFPPRFSGLQFPNYSSELNVNALELDDSALYLCASSLGGRLAISTDTQYFGPGTRLTVL.